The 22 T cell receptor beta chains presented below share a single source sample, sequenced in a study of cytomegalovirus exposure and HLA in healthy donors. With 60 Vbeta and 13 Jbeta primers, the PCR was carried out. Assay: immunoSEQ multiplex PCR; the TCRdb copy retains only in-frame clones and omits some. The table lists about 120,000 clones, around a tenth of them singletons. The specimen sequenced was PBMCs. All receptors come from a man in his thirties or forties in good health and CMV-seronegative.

This CDR3 reads CASSGTGNIQYF. CDR3 nucleotide sequence: TGTGCCAGCTCTGGGACAGGGAACATTCAGTACTTC. J is TRBJ2-4 and V is TRBV19; 9 bases are a match to TRBD1. This CDR3 contains 12 residues. Trimming took 9 bases from V and 7 from J; bases not matched to a gene: 4. Germline V gene sequence: CDR1 LNHDA, CDR2 SQIVND (reference sequence).

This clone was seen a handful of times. Here the CDR3 DNA reads TGTGCCAGTACTGAAACAGGCCGAGCTAACTATGGCTACACCTTC. The encoded protein is CASTETGRANYGYTF. The V call is TRBV19, the J call TRBJ1-2; possible D gene TRBD1, 5 bases. Trimming cost V 7 bases and J 0 bases, with 15 bases left between them. Germline V gene sequence: CDR1 LNHDA, CDR2 SQIVND (reference sequence). The CDR3 consists of 15 residues.

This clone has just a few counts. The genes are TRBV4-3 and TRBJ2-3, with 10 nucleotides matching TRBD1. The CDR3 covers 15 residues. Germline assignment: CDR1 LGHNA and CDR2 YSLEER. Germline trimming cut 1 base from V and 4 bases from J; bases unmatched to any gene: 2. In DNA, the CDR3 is TGCGCCAGCAGCCAAGGGACAGGGGGGTCAGATACGCAGTATTTT. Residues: CASSQGTGGSDTQYF.

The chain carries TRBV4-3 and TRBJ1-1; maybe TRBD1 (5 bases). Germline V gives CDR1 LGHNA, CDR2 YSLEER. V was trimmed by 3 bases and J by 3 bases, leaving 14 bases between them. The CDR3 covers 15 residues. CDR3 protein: CASSQFVRADTEAFF. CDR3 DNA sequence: TGCGCCAGCAGCCAGTTTGTCAGGGCCGACACTGAAGCTTTCTTT.

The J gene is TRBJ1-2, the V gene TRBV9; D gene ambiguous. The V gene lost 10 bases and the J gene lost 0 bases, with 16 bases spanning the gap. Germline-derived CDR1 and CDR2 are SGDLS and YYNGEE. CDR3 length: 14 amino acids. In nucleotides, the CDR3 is TGTGCCCCCGGAGCCATAATGACTAACTATGGCTACACCTTC. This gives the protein CAPGAIMTNYGYTF.

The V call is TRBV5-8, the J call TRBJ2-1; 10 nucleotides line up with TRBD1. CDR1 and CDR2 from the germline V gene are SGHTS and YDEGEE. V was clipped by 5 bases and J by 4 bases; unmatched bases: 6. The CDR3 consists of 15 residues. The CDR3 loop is CASSRQGARYNEQFF. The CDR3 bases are TGTGCCAGCAGTAGACAGGGGGCAAGGTACAATGAGCAGTTCTTC.

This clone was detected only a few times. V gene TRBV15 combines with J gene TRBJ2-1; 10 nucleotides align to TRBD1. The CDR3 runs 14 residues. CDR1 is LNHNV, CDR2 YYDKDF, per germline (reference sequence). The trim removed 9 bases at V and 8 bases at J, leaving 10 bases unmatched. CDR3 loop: CATKTGGYFDEQFF. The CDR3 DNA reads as TGTGCCACGAAGACAGGGGGCTATTTCGATGAGCAGTTCTTC. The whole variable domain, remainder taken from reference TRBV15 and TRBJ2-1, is DAMVIQNPRYQVTQFGKPVTLSCSQTLNHNVMYWYQQKSSQAPKLLFHYYDKDFNNEADTPDNFQSRRPNTSFCFLDIRSPGLGDTAMYLCATKTGGYFDEQFFGPGTRLTVL.

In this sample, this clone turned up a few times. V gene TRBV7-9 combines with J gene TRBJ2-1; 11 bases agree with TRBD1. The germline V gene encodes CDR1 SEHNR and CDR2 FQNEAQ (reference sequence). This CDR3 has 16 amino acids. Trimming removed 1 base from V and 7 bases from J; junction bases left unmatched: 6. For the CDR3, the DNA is TGTGCCAGCAGCTTAGGCCCCGGGACAGGGGGGAATGAGCAGTTCTTC. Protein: CASSLGPGTGGNEQFF. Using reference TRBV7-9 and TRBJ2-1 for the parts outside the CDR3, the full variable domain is DTGVSQNPRHKITKRGQNVTFRCDPISEHNRLYWYRQTLGQGPEFLTYFQNEAQLEKSRLLSDRFSAERPKGSFSTLEIQRTEQGDSAMYLCASSLGPGTGGNEQFFGPGTRLTVL.

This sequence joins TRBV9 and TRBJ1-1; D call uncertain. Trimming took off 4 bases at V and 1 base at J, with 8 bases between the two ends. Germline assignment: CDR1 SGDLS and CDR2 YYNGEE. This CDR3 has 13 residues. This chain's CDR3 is CASSPSGNTEAFF. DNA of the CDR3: TGTGCCAGCAGCCCCTCCGGGAACACTGAAGCTTTCTTT.

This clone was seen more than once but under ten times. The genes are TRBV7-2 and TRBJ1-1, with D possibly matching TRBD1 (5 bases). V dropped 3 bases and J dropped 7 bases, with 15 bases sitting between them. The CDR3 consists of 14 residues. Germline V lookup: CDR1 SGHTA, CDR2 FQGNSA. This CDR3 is CASSFARVDGEAFF. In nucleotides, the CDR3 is TGTGCCAGCAGCTTTGCCAGGGTCGATGGTGAAGCTTTCTTT.

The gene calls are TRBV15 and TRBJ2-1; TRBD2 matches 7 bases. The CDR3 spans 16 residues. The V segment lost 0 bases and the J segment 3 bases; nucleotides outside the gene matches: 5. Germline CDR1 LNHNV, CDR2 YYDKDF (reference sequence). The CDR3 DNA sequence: TGTGCCACCAGCAGAGATCCTAGCGGAGTCTACAATGAGCAGTTCTTC. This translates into CATSRDPSGVYNEQFF.

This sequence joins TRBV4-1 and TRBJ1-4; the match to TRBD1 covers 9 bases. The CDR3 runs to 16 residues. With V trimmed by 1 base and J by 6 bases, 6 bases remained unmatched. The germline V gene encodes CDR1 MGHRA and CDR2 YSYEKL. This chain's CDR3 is CASSQGKRTGDEKLFF. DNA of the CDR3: TGCGCCAGCAGCCAAGGAAAAAGGACAGGGGATGAAAAACTGTTTTTT.

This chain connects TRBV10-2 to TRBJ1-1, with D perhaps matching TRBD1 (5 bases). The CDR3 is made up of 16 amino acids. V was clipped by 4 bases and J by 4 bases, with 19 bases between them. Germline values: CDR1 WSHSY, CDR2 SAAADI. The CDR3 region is CASSGGLPRGGTEAFF. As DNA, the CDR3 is TGCGCCAGCAGTGGGGGCCTTCCCCGGGGGGGCACTGAAGCTTTCTTT.

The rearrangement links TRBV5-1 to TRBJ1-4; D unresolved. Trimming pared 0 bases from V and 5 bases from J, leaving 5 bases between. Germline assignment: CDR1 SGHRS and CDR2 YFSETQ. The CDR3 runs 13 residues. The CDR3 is CASSLDRNEKLFF. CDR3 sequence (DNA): TGCGCCAGCAGCTTGGACAGAAATGAAAAACTGTTTTTT.

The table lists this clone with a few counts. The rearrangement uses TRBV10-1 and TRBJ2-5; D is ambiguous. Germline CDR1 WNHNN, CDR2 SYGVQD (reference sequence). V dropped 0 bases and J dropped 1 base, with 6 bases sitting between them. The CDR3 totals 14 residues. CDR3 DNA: TGCGCCAGCAGTGAGTCGGTCAGCCAAGAGACCCAGTACTTC. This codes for CASSESVSQETQYF.

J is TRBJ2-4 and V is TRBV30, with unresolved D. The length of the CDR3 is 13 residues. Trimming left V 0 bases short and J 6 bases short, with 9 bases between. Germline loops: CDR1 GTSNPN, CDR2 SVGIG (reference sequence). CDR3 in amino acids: CAWSVRPGNIQYF. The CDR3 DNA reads TGTGCCTGGAGTGTCCGCCCGGGAAACATTCAGTACTTC.

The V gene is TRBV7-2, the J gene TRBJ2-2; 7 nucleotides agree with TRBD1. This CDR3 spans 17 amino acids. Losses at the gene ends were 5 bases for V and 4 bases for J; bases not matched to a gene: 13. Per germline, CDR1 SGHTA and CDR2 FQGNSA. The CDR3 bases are TGTGCCAGCAGCCTGAGACCCGGACAGGAGAGCACCGGGGAGCTGTTTTTT. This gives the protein CASSLRPGQESTGELFF. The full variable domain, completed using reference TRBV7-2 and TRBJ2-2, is GAGVSQSPSNKVTEKGKDVELRCDPISGHTALYWYRQSLGQGLEFLIYFQGNSAPDKSGLPSDRFSAERTGGSVSTLTIQRTQQEDSAVYLCASSLRPGQESTGELFFGEGSRLTVL.

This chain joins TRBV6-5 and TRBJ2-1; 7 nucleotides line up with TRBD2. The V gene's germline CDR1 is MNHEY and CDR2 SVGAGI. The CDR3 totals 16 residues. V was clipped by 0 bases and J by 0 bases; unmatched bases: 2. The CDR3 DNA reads TGTGCCAGCAGTTACTCGCGGGAGCACTCCTACAATGAGCAGTTCTTC. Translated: CASSYSREHSYNEQFF.

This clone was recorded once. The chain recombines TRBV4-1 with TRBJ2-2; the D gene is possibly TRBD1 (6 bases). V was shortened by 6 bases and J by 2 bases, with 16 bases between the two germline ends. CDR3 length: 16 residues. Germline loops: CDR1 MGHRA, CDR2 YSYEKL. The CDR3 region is CASSHQGRGNTGELFF. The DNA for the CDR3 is TGCGCCAGCAGTCACCAAGGCAGGGGTAACACCGGGGAGCTGTTTTTT.

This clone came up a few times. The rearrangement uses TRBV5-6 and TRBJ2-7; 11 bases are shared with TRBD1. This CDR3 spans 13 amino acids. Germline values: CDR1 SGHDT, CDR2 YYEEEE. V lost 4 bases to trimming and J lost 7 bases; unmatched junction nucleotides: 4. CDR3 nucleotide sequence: TGTGCCAGCAGCGTAGGGACAGGGGGAGAGCAGTACTTC. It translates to CASSVGTGGEQYF.

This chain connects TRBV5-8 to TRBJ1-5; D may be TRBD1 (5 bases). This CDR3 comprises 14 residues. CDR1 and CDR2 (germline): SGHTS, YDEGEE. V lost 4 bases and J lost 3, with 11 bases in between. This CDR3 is CASSEDRVNQPQHF. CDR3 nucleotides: TGTGCCAGCAGCGAAGACAGAGTCAATCAGCCCCAGCATTTT. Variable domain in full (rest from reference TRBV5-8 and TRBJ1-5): EAGVTQSPTHLIKTRGQQATLRCSPISGHTSVYWYQQALGLGLQFLLWYDEGEERNRGNFPPRFSGRQFPNYSSELNVNALELEDSALYLCASSEDRVNQPQHFGDGTRLSIL.

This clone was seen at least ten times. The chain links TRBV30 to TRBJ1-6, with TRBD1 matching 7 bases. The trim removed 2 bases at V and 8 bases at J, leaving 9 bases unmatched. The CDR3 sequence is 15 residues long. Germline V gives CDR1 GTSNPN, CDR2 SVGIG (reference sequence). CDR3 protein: CAWSQTRDSYSPLHF. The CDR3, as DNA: TGTGCCTGGAGTCAAACCCGGGACAGCTATTCACCCCTCCACTTT. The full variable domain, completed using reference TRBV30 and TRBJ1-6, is SQTIHQWPATLVQPVGSPLSLECTVEGTSNPNLYWYRQAAGRGLQLLFYSVGIGQISSEVPQNLSASRPQDRQFILSSKKLLLSDSGFYLCAWSQTRDSYSPLHFGNGTRLTVT.